These 16 T cell receptor beta chains originate from one sample sequenced in a study of T-cell memory formation after mild COVID-19. MiXCR, run by TCRdb on the 5' RACE reads, gives a single entry per CDR3 protein. The sample includes hundreds of thousands of distinct CDR3 sequences, less than 20% seen only once; the top ten take approximately 20%. Sequenced: PBMCs or a T cell subset sorted from them (not recorded which). All receptors derive from a man aged 18 to 29 who had mild COVID-19 (a few samples of this study predate the infection). Cell type and time point are not known.

This clonotype turned up a few times. This chain links TRBV6-5 with TRBJ2-4, with a tentative D call TRBD2 (6 bases). The CDR3 has 14 residues. Trimming stripped 0 bases from V and 7 bases from J, with 10 bases between. Germline assignment: CDR1 MNHEY and CDR2 SVGAGI. CDR3 region: CASSYSRGGNIQYF. In nucleotides, the CDR3 is TGTGCCAGCAGTTACTCGAGAGGAGGGAACATTCAGTACTTC.

This clonotype was seen a few times. The V call is TRBV4-1, the J call TRBJ2-1; D possibly corresponds to TRBD1 (6 bases). With 0 bases removed from V and 0 bases from J, the gap between germline ends came to 9 bases. Germline lookup yields CDR1 MGHRA and CDR2 YSYEKL. The CDR3 sequence is 16 residues long. The CDR3: CASSQEDSPSYNEQFF. The CDR3 bases are TGCGCCAGCAGCCAAGAGGACAGCCCCTCCTACAATGAGCAGTTCTTC.

This clonotype was observed a few times. J is TRBJ2-7 and V is TRBV11-2; D is possibly TRBD1 (6 bases). Trimming stripped 1 base from V and 2 bases from J, with 9 bases between. Germline V gives CDR1 SGHAT, CDR2 FQNNGV. CDR3 length equals 14 residues. In nucleotides, the CDR3 is TGTGCCAGCAGCTTAGGGGACATTACCTACGAGCAGTACTTC. It is translated as CASSLGDITYEQYF.

This clonotype was picked up a small number of times. CDR3 in amino acids: CASRPSPGGEETQYF. The DNA of the CDR3 is TGCGCCAGCCGCCCCTCTCCCGGGGGCGAGGAGACCCAGTACTTC. The V call is TRBV5-1, the J call TRBJ2-5, with D perhaps being TRBD1 or TRBD2 (6 bases each). This CDR3 has 15 amino acids. V was pared by 7 bases and J by 5 bases, with 21 bases between. Germline V gives CDR1 SGHRS, CDR2 YFSETQ.

The rearrangement joins TRBV4-1 to TRBJ1-2, with 10 bases matching TRBD1. The J segment lost 4 bases and the V segment lost 4 bases, leaving 6 bases of the junction unmatched. The CDR3 runs 15 residues. Germline lookup yields CDR1 MGHRA and CDR2 YSYEKL. The chain's CDR3 is CASSPRTGGFYGYTF. The CDR3 nucleotides are TGCGCCAGCAGCCCCCGGACAGGGGGTTTCTATGGCTACACCTTC.

Only a few counts were recorded for this clonotype. The chain uses TRBV28 and TRBJ1-5; 7 positions agree with TRBD1. The CDR3 sequence is 12 residues long. The germline gives CDR1 MDHEN, CDR2 SYDVKM. After removal of 8 bases from V and 7 bases from J, the junction contained 5 bases not matched to a gene. CDR3 in amino acids: CASGQGGQPQHF. In DNA, the CDR3 is TGTGCCAGCGGTCAGGGGGGCCAGCCCCAGCATTTT.

V is TRBV20-1 and J is TRBJ1-5, with D possibly being TRBD1 (5 bases). The germline V gene encodes CDR1 DFQATT and CDR2 SNEGSKA (reference sequence). Trimming stripped 6 bases from V and 3 bases from J, with 12 bases between. The CDR3 sequence is 13 residues long. This chain's CDR3 is CSAAGTDNQPQHF. CDR3 nucleotides: TGCAGTGCGGCCGGGACCGACAATCAGCCCCAGCATTTT.

This clonotype was seen a few times. The rearrangement links TRBV7-2 to TRBJ2-7; D is possibly TRBD1 or TRBD2 (6 bases each). Germline lookup yields CDR1 SGHTA and CDR2 FQGNSA. The CDR3 runs to 13 residues. The V end was cut by 5 bases, the J end by 6 bases, with 14 bases between. CDR3 protein: CASSRGESAEQYF. The CDR3 region has the DNA TGTGCCAGCAGCAGGGGGGAGTCCGCCGAGCAGTACTTC.

This clonotype was found many times. This chain joins TRBV12-5 and TRBJ2-4; no clear D. Germline CDR1 reads LGHNT; CDR2 reads FRNRAP. The CDR3 length is 15 residues. V gave up 4 bases and J gave up 0 bases, with 10 bases separating them. The DNA of the CDR3 is TGTGCTAGTGGTTCCCCTACCCTAGCCAAAAACATTCAGTACTTC. Protein product: CASGSPTLAKNIQYF.

This clonotype was counted between two and nine times. The chain couples TRBV7-2 to TRBJ1-2; D is perhaps TRBD1 (6 bases). V shed 5 bases and J shed 4 bases, with 23 bases lying between them. This CDR3 region has 17 residues. In germline, CDR1 is SGHTA, CDR2 FQGNSA. The CDR3 protein is CASSPQSGRDKGYGYTF. CDR3 nucleotides: TGTGCCAGCAGCCCCCAATCTGGCCGGGACAAGGGCTATGGCTACACCTTC. The whole variable domain, remainder taken from reference TRBV7-2 and TRBJ1-2, is GAGVSQSPSNKVTEKGKDVELRCDPISGHTALYWYRQSLGQGLEFLIYFQGNSAPDKSGLPSDRFSAERTGGSVSTLTIQRTQQEDSAVYLCASSPQSGRDKGYGYTFGSGTRLTVV.

Concerning this clonotype: A clone one base away is much larger, so this may be a read error. The chain carries TRBV4-1 and TRBJ2-7; D is perhaps TRBD2 (5 bases). This CDR3 region has 14 residues. Germline CDR1 reads MGHRA; CDR2 reads YSYEKL. Trimming left V 1 base short and J 0 bases short, with 7 bases between. DNA for the CDR3: TGCGCCAGCAGCCAAGCCGGGGACTCCTACGAGCAGTACTTC. Residues: CASSQAGDSYEQYF.

The J gene is TRBJ1-4, the V gene TRBV4-3; D remains unclear. CDR1 is LGHNA, CDR2 YSLEER, per germline. CDR3 length: 17 residues. The V end was cut by 0 bases, the J end by 0 bases, with 11 bases between. CDR3 loop: CASSQDGRLTTNEKLFF. The CDR3 DNA sequence: TGCGCCAGCAGCCAAGATGGCAGACTTACAACTAATGAAAAACTGTTTTTT.

The table lists this clonotype with many counts. The genes are TRBV5-5 and TRBJ2-5; unclear D gene. Germline assignment: CDR1 SGHKS and CDR2 YYEKEE (reference sequence). Trimming left V 0 bases short and J 5 bases short, with 5 bases between. The CDR3 extends over 12 amino acids. The CDR3 nucleotides read TGTGCCAGCAGCTTGGGGTGGGAGACCCAGTACTTC. Residues: CASSLGWETQYF.

CDR3 loop: CASSAGTGPKLFF. CDR3 DNA sequence: TGTGCCAGCAGCGCCGGGACAGGTCCAAAACTGTTTTTT. This sequence joins TRBV7-6 and TRBJ1-4, with 8 bases aligning to TRBD1. This CDR3 is 13 amino acids long. J gave up 10 bases and V 5 bases, and 6 bases lay outside the gene matches. Germline values: CDR1 SGHVS, CDR2 FNYEAQ.

The chain employs TRBV13 and TRBJ2-5; TRBD2 agrees at 9 bases. V lost 6 bases and J lost 5; bases outside the gene matches: 13. The CDR3 has 16 amino acids. The germline gives CDR1 PRHDT, CDR2 FYEKMQ (reference sequence). The DNA for the CDR3 is TGTGCCAGCAGTTCCTCCCAGACTAGCGGTCGTGAGACCCAGTACTTC. It translates to CASSSSQTSGRETQYF.

This clonotype was seen a few times. The chain couples TRBV21-1 to TRBJ2-7; TRBD1, the D gene given by the table, was not confirmed from the DNA. TRBV21-1 is a pseudogene. The CDR3 contains 13 residues. CDR3 residues: CASSKCPLHEQYF. For the CDR3, the DNA is TGTGCCAGCAGCAAGTGTCCACTCCACGAGCAGTACTTC.